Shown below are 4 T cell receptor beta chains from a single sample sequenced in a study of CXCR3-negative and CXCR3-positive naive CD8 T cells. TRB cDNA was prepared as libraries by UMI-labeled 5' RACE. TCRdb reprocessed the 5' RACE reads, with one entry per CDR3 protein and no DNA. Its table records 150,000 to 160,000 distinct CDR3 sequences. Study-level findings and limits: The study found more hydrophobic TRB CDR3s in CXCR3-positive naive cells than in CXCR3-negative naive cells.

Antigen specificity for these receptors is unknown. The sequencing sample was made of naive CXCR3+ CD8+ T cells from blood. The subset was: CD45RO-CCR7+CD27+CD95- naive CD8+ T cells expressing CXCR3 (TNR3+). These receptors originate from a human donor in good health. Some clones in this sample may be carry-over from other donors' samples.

CDR3 region: CSVEGKADTQYF. This chain links TRBV29-1 with TRBJ2-3. Germline V lookup: CDR1 SQVTM, CDR2 ANQGSEA. The CDR3 spans 12 residues.

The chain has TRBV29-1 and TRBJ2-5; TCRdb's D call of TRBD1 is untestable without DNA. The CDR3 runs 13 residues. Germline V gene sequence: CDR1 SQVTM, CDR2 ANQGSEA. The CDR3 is CSGRGTGEETQYF.

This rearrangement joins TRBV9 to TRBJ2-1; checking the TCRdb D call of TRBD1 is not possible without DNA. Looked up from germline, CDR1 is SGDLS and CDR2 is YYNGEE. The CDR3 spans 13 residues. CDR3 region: CASSGGQTNEQFF.

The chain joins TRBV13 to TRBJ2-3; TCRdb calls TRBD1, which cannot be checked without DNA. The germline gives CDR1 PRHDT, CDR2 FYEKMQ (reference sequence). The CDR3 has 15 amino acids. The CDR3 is CASSSGQGNTDTQYF.